Below, 2 T cell receptor beta chains from the same sample are listed, as sequenced in a study of T-cell memory formation after mild COVID-19. MiXCR, applied by TCRdb to the 5' RACE reads, yields one record per CDR3 protein. The table has around 250,000 distinct CDR3 sequences, 15% seen once. Source material: PBMCs or a T cell subset sorted from them (not recorded which). All receptors come from an adult woman who had mild COVID-19 (a few samples of this study predate the infection). Cell type and time point are not known.

This clonotype was counted a few times. This chain joins TRBV18 and TRBJ2-4, with D possibly being TRBD2 (6 bases). This CDR3 comprises 17 residues. CDR1 and CDR2 from the germline V gene are KGHSH and LQKENI. Trimming left V 2 bases short and J 1 base short, with 15 bases between. The CDR3 nucleotides read TGTGCCAGCTCACCATGGGAGGACCCCACCGCCAAAAACATTCAGTACTTC. Translated: CASSPWEDPTAKNIQYF.

The chain has TRBV3-1 and TRBJ1-1, with 8 bases that match TRBD1. Germline loops: CDR1 LGHDT, CDR2 YNNKEL (reference sequence). The V and J ends lost 0 bases and 10 bases, in that order; junction bases with no gene match: 7. The CDR3 has 14 amino acids. CDR3 protein: CASSQDRTGRIAFF. CDR3 sequence (DNA): TGTGCCAGCAGCCAAGATAGGACAGGGAGGATAGCTTTCTTT.